Each of the 23 T cell receptor beta chains below was sequenced from the same sample in a study of regulatory T cells in long-lasting Graves disease. TCR beta libraries were built with iRepertoire HTBI primers and Arm-PCR of CDR3 regions. From the multiplex PCR reads, TCRdb called clonotypes with MiXCR, one entry per CDR3 protein. The sample has 650,000 to 700,000 distinct CDR3 sequences, about 30% seen once. Time point defined: persistent/refractory GD, antithyroid drugs over 5 years with positive TRAb. Preparation of the TCR library used RNA extracted from PBMCs. Here the sequenced sample was peripheral blood mononuclear cells (PBMCs), taken when the disease was refractory, from a patient treated with antithyroid drugs. Every receptor here comes from a female donor with Graves disease.

The chain employs TRBV3-1 and TRBJ1-1, with 7 bases aligning to TRBD1. Germline lookup yields CDR1 LGHDT and CDR2 YNNKEL (reference sequence). The CDR3 contains 15 residues. J lost 5 bases, V lost 5 bases, and 11 bases had no gene match. Here the CDR3 DNA reads TGTGCCAGCAGCAACCCGACAGGGCCTGGGACTGAAGCTTTCTTT. Translating gives CASSNPTGPGTEAFF.

This clonotype showed up many times. The chain links TRBV11-1 to TRBJ1-1; D unresolved. The V and J ends lost 2 bases and 3 bases respectively, with 4 bases between them. Germline values: CDR1 SGHAT, CDR2 FQDESV (reference sequence). The CDR3 consists of 12 residues. The CDR3 spells CASSLRHTEAFF. In DNA form, the CDR3 reads TGTGCCAGCAGCTTACGACACACTGAAGCTTTCTTT.

This clonotype was counted only a few times. The chain has TRBV9 and TRBJ1-1, with D possibly being TRBD1 (6 bases). V was shortened by 5 bases and J by 4 bases, with 18 bases between the two germline ends. Germline-derived CDR1 and CDR2 are SGDLS and YYNGEE. The CDR3 extends over 15 amino acids. The CDR3 loop reads CASSDKRTAGTEAFF. CDR3 nucleotides: TGTGCCAGCAGTGACAAACGGACAGCTGGCACTGAAGCTTTCTTT.

This clonotype was seen more than once but under ten times. The V and J genes are TRBV20-1 and TRBJ2-3; no firm D call. This CDR3 is 15 amino acids long. Germline V gene sequence: CDR1 DFQATT, CDR2 SNEGSKA (reference sequence). Trimming shortened V by 6 bases and J by 1 base, and 17 bases separated the two germline ends. The chain's CDR3 is CSAEARGIGTDTQYF. CDR3 coding DNA: TGCAGTGCAGAGGCGCGAGGAATCGGCACAGATACGCAGTATTTT.

The CDR3 sequence: CSARQGSDSNQPQHF. Here the CDR3 DNA reads TGCAGTGCTAGACAAGGGTCCGATAGCAATCAGCCCCAGCATTTT. The chain couples TRBV20-1 to TRBJ1-5; D gene ambiguous. The CDR3 sequence is 15 residues long. The V and J ends lost 2 bases and 0 bases respectively, with 11 bases between them. Germline CDR1 reads DFQATT; CDR2 reads SNEGSKA (reference sequence).

This clonotype was observed a handful of times. The rearrangement joins TRBV5-1 to TRBJ1-5, with 9 bases matching TRBD1. J lost 5 bases, V lost 3 bases, and 6 bases had no gene match. The CDR3 consists of 15 residues. CDR1 and CDR2 from the germline V gene are SGHRS and YFSETQ. CDR3 region: CASSSGQGRDQPQHF. The CDR3 nucleotides are TGCGCCAGCAGCTCCGGACAGGGGCGGGATCAGCCCCAGCATTTT.

A few counts support this clonotype. Here the CDR3 DNA reads TGTGCCATCAAAGCGGAAGAACGCACTGAAGCTTTCTTT. Its protein is CAIKAEERTEAFF. The chain employs TRBV10-3 and TRBJ1-1; D not resolved. Germline lookup yields CDR1 ENHRY and CDR2 SYGVKD. There are 13 residues in the CDR3. Trimming took 7 bases from V and 4 from J, leaving 13 bases between them.

V and J are TRBV27 and TRBJ2-1; tentatively, D is TRBD1 (6 bases). Germline lookup yields CDR1 MNHEY and CDR2 SMNVEV (reference sequence). Trimming removed 6 bases from V and 2 bases from J, with 14 bases in between. The CDR3 covers 15 residues. The CDR3 region has the DNA TGTGCCAGCAGAACCGGGACACCTCCCTACAATGAGCAGTTCTTC. This codes for CASRTGTPPYNEQFF.

Many counts were recorded for this clonotype. At one end, the junction sequence differs from germline, possibly due to a read error. V is TRBV7-2 and J is TRBJ1-6; no firm D call. The CDR3 consists of 13 residues. From germline, CDR1 is SGHTA and CDR2 FQGNSA. The CDR3 DNA sequence: TGTGCCAGCAGTTTAGTTGGGAATTCACCCCTCCACTTT. This translates into CASSLVGNSPLHF.

The chain is built from TRBV6-1 and TRBJ1-6; 8 bases are a match to TRBD1. Trimming at V came to 3 bases and at J to 7 bases, leaving 5 bases not matched to a gene. The CDR3 is made up of 15 amino acids. Germline CDR1 reads MNHNS; CDR2 reads SASEGT. The CDR3 DNA follows: TGTGCCAGCAGTGATCGGGACAGGACGAATTCACCCCTCCACTTT. Protein product: CASSDRDRTNSPLHF.

This chain joins TRBV12-5 and TRBJ1-1; TRBD1 might be the D (5 bases). Germline assignment: CDR1 LGHNT and CDR2 FRNRAP. With 5 bases removed from V and 4 bases from J, the gap between germline ends came to 11 bases. The CDR3 is 13 residues long. The CDR3 spells CASGRGGVTEAFF. Written as DNA, the CDR3 is TGTGCTAGTGGTCGCGGGGGTGTCACTGAAGCTTTCTTT.

This clonotype has just a few counts. J is TRBJ2-5 and V is TRBV9, with D unresolved. The germline V gene has CDR1 SGDLS and CDR2 YYNGEE. The CDR3 contains 13 residues. V shed 0 bases and J shed 4 bases, with 7 bases lying between them. DNA for the CDR3: TGTGCCAGCAGCGTAGCTACGGGAGAGACCCAGTACTTC. Amino acids: CASSVATGETQYF.

The chain has TRBV20-1 and TRBJ2-7; 11 nucleotides align to TRBD2. The germline gives CDR1 DFQATT, CDR2 SNEGSKA (reference sequence). Trimming at V came to 4 bases and at J to 6 bases, leaving 5 bases not matched to a gene. This CDR3 has 13 amino acids. The DNA for the CDR3 is TGCAGTGCTAACCCTACTAGCGGGAGCGAGCAGTACTTC. Its protein product is CSANPTSGSEQYF.

The chain links TRBV29-1 to TRBJ1-4; D is unresolved. The CDR3 contains 12 residues. V shed 8 bases and J shed 6 bases, with 13 bases lying between them. Germline CDR1 and CDR2: SQVTM and ANQGSEA. The CDR3 region has the DNA TGCAGCAGGTGGGAACCTGATGAAAAACTGTTTTTT. Translation: CSRWEPDEKLFF.

This clonotype was counted a few times. The chain is built from TRBV7-8 and TRBJ1-1, with a weak D call TRBD1 (5 bases). Germline-derived CDR1 and CDR2 are SGHVS and FQNEAQ. CDR3 length: 13 amino acids. The V end lost 3 bases, the J end lost 10 bases, and 15 bases lay between the germline ends. CDR3 protein: CASSFDSSVVAFF. The CDR3 DNA reads TGTGCCAGCAGCTTCGACAGTAGTGTCGTAGCTTTCTTT. Using reference TRBV7-8 and TRBJ1-1 for the parts outside the CDR3, the full variable domain is GAGVSQSPRYKVAKRGQDVALRCDPISGHVSLFWYQQALGQGPEFLTYFQNEAQLDKSGLPSDRFFAERPEGSVSTLKIQRTQQEDSAVYLCASSFDSSVVAFFGQGTRLTVV.

This chain links TRBV6-1 with TRBJ1-5; D perhaps matches TRBD1 (6 bases). Germline CDR1 reads MNHNS; CDR2 reads SASEGT. Trimming left V 1 base short and J 6 bases short, with 13 bases between. The CDR3 covers 15 residues. CDR3 DNA sequence: TGTGCCAGCAGTGAAGTACAGGGATTCAGTCAGCCCCAGCATTTT. It encodes CASSEVQGFSQPQHF.

CDR3 sequence: CASGRGPGELFF. The CDR3 DNA follows: TGTGCCAGCGGACGGGGTCCCGGGGAGCTGTTTTTT. V is TRBV6-1 and J is TRBJ2-2, with D possibly TRBD2 on 5 matching bases. Trimming removed 8 bases at V and 6 bases at J, with 10 bases between. The V gene's germline CDR1 is MNHNS and CDR2 SASEGT. This CDR3 is 12 amino acids long.

The chain uses TRBV10-3 and TRBJ1-1; D possibly corresponds to TRBD1 (5 bases). From germline, CDR1 is ENHRY and CDR2 SYGVKD. The CDR3 covers 14 residues. V was cut by 0 bases and J by 5 bases, with 10 bases left in between. In DNA form, the CDR3 reads TGTGCCATCAGTGAGTCCGGGGGGTGGACTGAAGCTTTCTTT. Translating gives CAISESGGWTEAFF.

The chain is built from TRBV5-1 and TRBJ2-7; 8 nucleotides line up with TRBD1. This CDR3 region has 16 residues. The germline gives CDR1 SGHRS, CDR2 YFSETQ. V gave up 0 bases and J gave up 5 bases; unmatched junction bases: 10. This CDR3 reads CASSLVGQATIHEQYF. The DNA for the CDR3 is TGCGCCAGCAGCTTGGTGGGACAGGCAACGATCCACGAGCAGTACTTC. Filled out from reference TRBV5-1 and TRBJ2-7, the complete variable domain reads KAGVTQTPRYLIKTRGQQVTLSCSPISGHRSVSWYQQTPGQGLQFLFEYFSETQRNKGNFPGRFSGRQFSNSRSEMNVSTLELGDSALYLCASSLVGQATIHEQYFGPGTRLTVT.

The gene calls are TRBV7-9 and TRBJ1-1; D not resolved. The CDR3 spans 13 residues. The germline gives CDR1 SEHNR, CDR2 FQNEAQ (reference sequence). V was shortened by 0 bases and J by 6 bases, with 8 bases between the two germline ends. For the CDR3, the DNA is TGTGCCAGCAGCTTAGCGGGTGACCCTGAAGCTTTCTTT. Translating gives CASSLAGDPEAFF. The full variable domain, completed using reference TRBV7-9 and TRBJ1-1, is DTGVSQNPRHKITKRGQNVTFRCDPISEHNRLYWYRQTLGQGPEFLTYFQNEAQLEKSRLLSDRFSAERPKGSFSTLEIQRTEQGDSAMYLCASSLAGDPEAFFGQGTRLTVV.

Remarks on this clonotype: Given a much more abundant clone one base away, this may be a read error. The CDR3 region has the DNA TGTGCCACTCCAATAAAGGCAAGGGGCACTGAAGCTTTCTTT. Translation: CATPIKARGTEAFF. The chain is built from TRBV12-3 or TRBV12-4 and TRBJ1-1; D is perhaps TRBD1 (5 bases). This CDR3 has 14 residues. Trimming removed 10 bases at V and 4 bases at J, with 19 bases between.

This clonotype was counted ten times or more. The J gene is TRBJ2-7, the V gene TRBV28, with D possibly matching TRBD1 (6 bases). The CDR3 length is 15 residues. CDR1 is MDHEN and CDR2 is SYDVKM in the germline V gene. V lost 3 bases and J lost 3, with 15 bases in between. CDR3: CASSFPTGPFYEQYF. The CDR3 DNA reads TGTGCCAGCAGTTTCCCGACAGGCCCATTCTACGAGCAGTACTTC.

The rearrangement uses TRBV14 and TRBJ2-7; D not certain. The germline gives CDR1 SGHDN, CDR2 FVKESK. V shed 1 base and J shed 3 bases, with 10 bases lying between them. The CDR3 consists of 14 residues. CDR3 amino acids: CASSQVFADYEQYF. CDR3 DNA: TGTGCCAGCAGCCAAGTGTTTGCGGACTACGAGCAGTACTTC.